This T cell receptor beta chain was recorded in a study of CD8 T cells in ankylosing spondylitis. Whole-study results and caveats: Researchers report that disease-linked clones proved CD8+ and relatively rare in peripheral blood. From matched ankylosing spondylitis synovial fluid, disease-linked clones were reportedly recovered at significantly enriched levels. Several highly homologous variants made up a TCR beta motif, and this motif appeared characteristic of ankylosing spondylitis blood.

This clonotype was recorded many times. The antigen is unknown. Quantitative molecular-barcoded 5'-RACE generated the TCR beta libraries. TCRdb recomputed calls from the 5' RACE reads with MiXCR, one row per CDR3 protein. The table has under 120,000 distinct CDR3 sequences, less than 25% seen once. CDR3 length: 15 residues. Trimming cost V 3 bases and J 4 bases; bases outside gene matches: 5. Germline CDR1 and CDR2: SNHLY and FYNNEI. This rearrangement joins TRBV2 to TRBJ2-3; 9 bases line up with TRBD1. This clonotype was obtained from a male donor with ankylosing spondylitis. The sequenced material came from synovial fluid, either unsorted or a sorted T cell fraction (not recorded which). The CDR3 is CASSDGTGIADTQYF. CDR3 DNA: TGTGCCAGCAGTGACGGGACAGGGATAGCAGATACGCAGTATTTT.